The TCR beta chain described here comes from a study of breast tumors, draining lymph nodes, adjacent tissues (dated by TCRdb to between 2015 and 2016). About the full investigation: Breast cancer patients provided tumor, adjacent nontumor tissue and axillary lymph nodes, and the study compared the TCR beta repertoires across these three sources. The study aimed to assess the relationships and possible T-cell exchange between tumor, surrounding tissue and draining lymph node repertoires in human breast cancer. Here is what the overall study found, with its caveats: A scenario in which most tumor T cells derive from the lymph node and then expand within tumor tissue was judged to be consistent with the data. Tumor T-cell repertoires showed less diversity than lymph node repertoires and more diversity than nontumor tissue repertoires, and tumor T-cell repertoires showed preferential V and J gene usage. In luminal-like breast cancer, tumor and nontumor tissue repertoires resembled each other significantly more than in basal-like breast cancer. The conclusion that tumor T cells originate in lymph nodes was framed as consistent with a hypothesis rather than directly demonstrated.

The CDR3 holds 15 amino acids from the cysteine to the phenylalanine. Just CDR3 DNA is preserved here, 45 bases in frame from base 1. Trimming costs V 0 bases and J 0 bases, and their ends lie 10 bases apart. Looking up the germline V gene (reference sequence) yields CDR1 SGHNT and CDR2 YYREEE. Details on this clonotype: Its antigen has not been determined. No base quality information exists; no much larger clone differs at one position.

Lymph node samples came from the axillary draining lymph nodes of breast cancer patients. The sequencer was an Illumina HiSeq 2000. TCR beta chain libraries were generated by multiplex PCR amplification. High-throughput sequencing was used to analyze the amplified TCR beta chain products. The public reads were reanalyzed by TCRdb: fastp trimming at Q25, MiXCR alignment, in-frame beta chains only. A single entry per CDR3 protein holds the most common genes and DNA from its merged rows. The sample table shows about 270,000 distinct CDR3 sequences, and over 25% are seen once. The ten largest make up under 1.2% of the sample.

The source is a female donor with breast cancer. Some clones in this sample may be carry-over from other donors' samples. The chain was built from TRBV5-4 and TRBJ2-7; the D segment cannot be called with confidence. Source material: axillary lymph node tissue. DNA sequence: TGTGCCAGCAGCTTGGGCCTTGCCCCCTCCTACGAGCAGTACTTC. Its product reads: CASSLGLAPSYEQYF.